This T cell receptor beta chain was captured in a study of blood T cells in healthy people across ages. The study drew donors from healthy Caucasian individuals in Russia aged roughly 6 to 95. A J-beta primer mix and a sample-barcoded 5' primer were used in a second PCR of roughly 6 to 11 cycles. Each CDR3 protein is one row after TCRdb ran MiXCR on the 5' RACE reads. There are 500,000 to 650,000 distinct CDR3 sequences in the sample; around 27% occur only once, and approximately 3.6% lies in the top ten. With 3 bases removed from V and 1 base from J, the gap between germline ends came to 12 bases. This CDR3 has 16 residues. The same data also went into a second study, on T cells of mothers and their children. Per that paper: Slightly, though not significantly, more overlap was seen in related than in unrelated mother-child pairs. No persistent microchimeric T cell clones were detected at roughly 94 clones per million clonotypes sensitivity.

The specimen sequenced was blood. The V gene is TRBV12-3 or TRBV12-4, the J gene TRBJ2-2; D possibly corresponds to TRBD2 (6 bases). This clonotype was sampled from a boy younger than 10 in good health. Here the CDR3 DNA reads TGTGCCAGCAGTTTGAGCGGGCTGATGAACACCGGGGAGCTGTTTTTT. It translates to CASSLSGLMNTGELFF.